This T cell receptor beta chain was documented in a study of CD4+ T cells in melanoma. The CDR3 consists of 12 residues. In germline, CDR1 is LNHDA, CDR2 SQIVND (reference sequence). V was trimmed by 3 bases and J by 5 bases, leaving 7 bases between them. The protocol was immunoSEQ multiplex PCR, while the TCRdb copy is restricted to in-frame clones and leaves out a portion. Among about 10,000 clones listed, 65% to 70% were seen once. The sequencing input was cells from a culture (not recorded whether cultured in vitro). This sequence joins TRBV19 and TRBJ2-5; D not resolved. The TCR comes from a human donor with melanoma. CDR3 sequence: CASSMFRETQYF. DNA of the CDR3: TGTGCCAGTAGTATGTTCCGGGAGACCCAGTACTTC.